Shown below are 16 T cell receptor beta chains from a single sample sequenced in a study of OX40 agonist ivuxolimab in advanced cancers. Data came from immunoSEQ multiplex PCR; TCRdb stores just in-frame clones and leaves some out. The sample consists of tens of thousands of clones, 94% of them appearing once. Source: CD4+ or CD8+ T cells sorted from blood, taken in a trial of the OX40 agonist ivuxolimab. Receptor source: an adult with an advanced solid tumor such as melanoma, head and neck, liver or kidney cancer.

The V gene is TRBV6-6, the J gene TRBJ2-7; 7 bases align to TRBD1. Germline assignment: CDR1 MNHNY and CDR2 SVGAGI (reference sequence). The CDR3 spans 14 residues. J lost 2 bases, V lost 6 bases, and 7 bases had no gene match. The CDR3 here is CASSPRDRAYEQYF. CDR3 coding DNA: TGTGCCAGCAGCCCCCGGGACAGAGCCTACGAGCAGTACTTC.

The CDR3 DNA is TGTGCCAGCAGCTTGTGGCCACTTTACAATGAGCAGTTCTTC. It encodes CASSLWPLYNEQFF. This chain links TRBV5-5 with TRBJ2-1; D call uncertain. Germline CDR1 is SGHKS and CDR2 is YYEKEE (reference sequence). There are 14 residues in the CDR3. Trimming removed 1 base from V and 4 bases from J, with 9 bases in between.

V and J are TRBV2 and TRBJ1-2, with a possible D match to TRBD1 (5 bases). The germline V gene has CDR1 SNHLY and CDR2 FYNNEI. Trimming took off 1 base at V and 5 bases at J, with 11 bases between the two ends. This CDR3 contains 14 residues. Here the CDR3 reads CASSEGQTGYGYTF. For the CDR3, the DNA is TGTGCCAGCAGTGAAGGACAGACTGGGTATGGCTACACCTTC.

The V gene is TRBV5-1, the J gene TRBJ2-5, with 7 bases identical to TRBD1. The CDR3 is 17 residues long. CDR1 SGHRS and CDR2 YFSETQ come from the germline V gene. V gave up 4 bases and J gave up 0 bases; unmatched junction bases: 12. CDR3 residues: CASSLGTVGMYQETQYF. CDR3 DNA sequence: TGCGCCAGCAGCCTGGGGACAGTAGGGATGTACCAAGAGACCCAGTACTTC.

The rearrangement links TRBV15 to TRBJ2-1; TRBD1 agrees at 7 bases. The ends lost 1 base at V and 5 bases at J; junction bases unmatched: 5. Germline loops: CDR1 LNHNV, CDR2 YYDKDF (reference sequence). This CDR3 is built from 15 residues. The CDR3 protein is CATSRATGADNEQFF. Here the CDR3 DNA reads TGTGCCACCAGCAGAGCTACAGGGGCAGACAATGAGCAGTTCTTC.

The chain has TRBV7-6 and TRBJ1-4, with D unclear. Between the trimmed V and J ends, which lost 5 bases and 0 bases, there was a span of 10 bases. The CDR3 totals 15 residues. Germline loops: CDR1 SGHVS, CDR2 FNYEAQ. Written as DNA, the CDR3 is TGTGCCAGCAGCCCCGGAGTGGCAACTAATGAAAAACTGTTTTTT. Its protein product is CASSPGVATNEKLFF.

This clone was seen only once. The chain has TRBV7-9 and TRBJ2-7; 10 positions agree with TRBD2. The CDR3 is 14 residues long. Germline-derived CDR1 and CDR2 are SEHNR and FQNEAQ (reference sequence). V lost 7 bases, J lost 5 bases, and 8 bases stayed unmatched. CDR3 residues: CASIGAGGPHEQYF. DNA of the CDR3: TGTGCCAGCATCGGAGCGGGAGGGCCCCACGAGCAGTACTTC. Filled out from reference TRBV7-9 and TRBJ2-7, the complete variable domain reads DTGVSQNPRHKITKRGQNVTFRCDPISEHNRLYWYRQTLGQGPEFLTYFQNEAQLEKSRLLSDRFSAERPKGSFSTLEIQRTEQGDSAMYLCASIGAGGPHEQYFGPGTRLTVT.

The chain links TRBV5-1 to TRBJ2-7; TRBD2 is a possible D gene (5 bases). The CDR3 spans 15 residues. CDR1 and CDR2 (germline): SGHRS, YFSETQ. The ends were cut back, 2 bases at V and 1 base at J, with 13 bases in the middle. This chain's CDR3 is CASSFEGMVSYEQYF. The CDR3 DNA follows: TGCGCCAGCAGCTTCGAGGGAATGGTATCCTACGAGCAGTACTTC. Complete variable domain (other parts from reference TRBV5-1 and TRBJ2-7): KAGVTQTPRYLIKTRGQQVTLSCSPISGHRSVSWYQQTPGQGLQFLFEYFSETQRNKGNFPGRFSGRQFSNSRSEMNVSTLELGDSALYLCASSFEGMVSYEQYFGPGTRLTVT.

The rearrangement joins TRBV27 to TRBJ2-7; D perhaps matches TRBD2 (6 bases). V was clipped by 6 bases and J by 2 bases, with 14 bases between them. CDR1 MNHEY and CDR2 SMNVEV come from the germline V gene (reference sequence). The length of the CDR3 is 14 residues. The CDR3 nucleotides read TGTGCCAGCAGACTCCGGGACTCCCCCTACGAGCAGTACTTC. Its protein is CASRLRDSPYEQYF.

The rearrangement joins TRBV10-3 to TRBJ2-1; possible D gene TRBD2, 7 bases. The CDR3 length is 15 residues. V lost 0 bases to trimming and J lost 5 bases, with 11 bases between them. The germline V gene encodes CDR1 ENHRY and CDR2 SYGVKD. The CDR3 DNA reads as TGTGCCATCAGTGAGTCGGGGGGGCCCAACAATGAGCAGTTCTTC. This gives the protein CAISESGGPNNEQFF.

V and J are TRBV28 and TRBJ2-5; possibly TRBD1 for D (6 bases). The CDR3 is 15 residues long. The V end lost 6 bases, the J end lost 5 bases, and 19 bases lay between the germline ends. The germline V gene has CDR1 MDHEN and CDR2 SYDVKM. The CDR3: CASSLLRGSGETQYF. For the CDR3, the DNA is TGTGCCAGCAGCCTTTTAAGGGGGTCGGGCGAGACCCAGTACTTC. The variable domain in full, with the rest retrieved from reference TRBV28 and TRBJ2-5, is DVKVTQSSRYLVKRTGEKVFLECVQDMDHENMFWYRQDPGLGLRLIYFSYDVKMKEKGDIPEGYSVSREKKERFSLILESASTNQTSMYLCASSLLRGSGETQYFGPGTRLLVL.

V usage is TRBV2 and J usage is TRBJ2-7; either TRBD1 or TRBD2 may supply D (5 bases each). This CDR3 contains 14 residues. CDR1 and CDR2 (germline): SNHLY, FYNNEI. V was clipped by 1 base and J by 0 bases, with 7 bases between them. The CDR3 spells CASSEEGSSYEQYF. The DNA of the CDR3 is TGTGCCAGCAGTGAAGAGGGGAGCTCCTACGAGCAGTACTTC.

The V and J genes are TRBV28 and TRBJ2-7; 15 nucleotides align to TRBD2. CDR3 length equals 20 residues. In germline, CDR1 is MDHEN, CDR2 SYDVKM. Trimming at V came to 5 bases and at J to 5 bases, leaving 19 bases not matched to a gene. The chain's CDR3 is CASSLTRGLAGGINPDEQYF. The CDR3 region has the DNA TGTGCCAGCAGTCTTACGAGGGGACTAGCGGGAGGCATAAATCCCGACGAGCAGTACTTC.

The V call is TRBV28, the J call TRBJ2-7, with 10 bases aligning to TRBD2. CDR1 and CDR2 (germline): MDHEN, SYDVKM. The CDR3 consists of 17 residues. V shed 4 bases and J 2 bases; nucleotides not matched to a gene: 11. The CDR3 coding sequence is TGTGCCAGCAGTTCAGCCGGACTAGCGGAAGTAGCCTACGAGCAGTACTTC. Its protein is CASSSAGLAEVAYEQYF.

The chain recombines TRBV28 with TRBJ2-7; unclear D gene. Between the trimmed V and J ends, which lost 3 bases and 6 bases, there was a span of 12 bases. This CDR3 region has 13 residues. CDR1 MDHEN and CDR2 SYDVKM come from the germline V gene. The CDR3 nucleotides are TGTGCCAGCAGTTTCGTAGGGCAGCGCGAGCAGTACTTC. Translated: CASSFVGQREQYF.

The chain employs TRBV9 and TRBJ2-5; 14 positions match TRBD2. Germline V lookup: CDR1 SGDLS, CDR2 YYNGEE. The CDR3 loop spans 15 amino acids. The junction had 0 bases not matched to a gene; V was cut back by 0 bases and J by 5 bases. The CDR3 DNA reads TGTGCCAGCAGCGTAGGGACTAGCGGGAGGGAGACCCAGTACTTC. Translated, it gives CASSVGTSGRETQYF.